There are a few counts of the clone carrying this TCR beta chain. Its antigen is currently unknown. This sample is part of a study of T cell clones after liver transplantation. Sequencing was performed with immunoSEQ multiplex PCR; in TCRdb, only in-frame clones are kept and a portion is missing. The data contain approximately 55,000 clones, 65% to 80% of them singletons. CDR3 size: 14 residues. Trimming took 4 bases from V and 8 from J, leaving 12 bases between them. CDR1 is SGHAT and CDR2 is FQNNGV in the germline V gene. Points from the study as a whole: These preliminary findings come from unstandardized post-transplant sampling times. Graft donor-reactive T cells may have migrated into the graft rather than being deleted. Donor-reactive sequences fell more than third party-reactive ones, suggesting partial deletion.

The starting material was CD4+ T cells from blood, obtained approximately 52 months after liver transplant. The clonotype was recovered from a human patient who received a liver transplant. Some T cells may be transferred from the graft donor. V usage is TRBV11-2 and J usage is TRBJ1-6; D is unclear. As DNA, the CDR3 is TGTGCCAGCAGCTCACTAGGGAGTGATTCACCCCTCCACTTT. Its protein product is CASSSLGSDSPLHF.